This T cell receptor beta chain was captured in a study of T cell clones after liver transplantation. Study information: Samples came from ITN030ST, which attempted immunosuppression withdrawal within 2 years of liver transplantation. Study findings and constraints: In two subjects, few donor cells limited the measurable donor-reactive repertoire.

This CDR3 has 13 amino acids. Germline assignment: CDR1 KGHSH and CDR2 LQKENI. V lost 6 bases and J lost 7, with 15 bases in between. This table comes from immunoSEQ multiplex PCR, and its TCRdb copy is limited to in-frame clones, with some not included. The table includes tens of thousands of clones, about 82% detected once. With respect to this clone: The target antigen is unknown.

The chain employs TRBV18 and TRBJ1-2; no reliable D call. The specimen was CD4+ T cells from blood, collected about 46 months after liver transplant. The TCR was taken from a human patient who received a liver transplant. Some of these T cells may belong to the graft donor. The CDR3, as DNA: TGTGCCAGCTCCCGGGAGCTCAACAGTGGCTACACCTTC. It encodes CASSRELNSGYTF. Full variable domain (remainder filled in from reference TRBV18 and TRBJ1-2): NAGVMQNPRHLVRRRGQEARLRCSPMKGHSHVYWYRQLPEEGLKFMVYLQKENIIDESGMPKERFSAEFPKEGPSILRIQQVVRGDSAAYFCASSRELNSGYTFGSGTRLTVV.